This T cell receptor (beta chain) was identified in a study of T cell repertoires in cytomegalovirus infection. MiXCR, applied by TCRdb to the reads, yields one record per CDR3 protein. The table shows some 700,000 distinct CDR3 sequences, with approximately 40% occurring only once. What was sequenced was PBMCs. The TCR comes from a human donor in good health (CMV status not recorded). Some clones in this sample may be carry-over from other donors' samples.

CDR3 nucleotide sequence: TGTGCCAGCGTCTCTCTGGGGCGCACAGATACGCAGTATTTT. This codes for CASVSLGRTDTQYF. The chain has TRBV5-6 and TRBJ2-3, with D perhaps TRBD1 (5 bases). The CDR3 runs to 14 residues. Looked up from germline, CDR1 is SGHDT and CDR2 is YYEEEE. Trimming left V 7 bases short and J 1 base short, with 13 bases between.